These 27 T cell receptor beta chains were sequenced from one sample in a study of T-cell reconstitution after alpha-beta-depleted transplantation in children. Construction of the TCRbeta library involved unique molecular identifiers. TCRdb reprocessed the PCR reads via MiXCR and lists one record per CDR3 protein. This sample has approximately 400,000 distinct CDR3 sequences, with around 16% found just once. Sample: PBMCs, mostly from graft donor cells, taken 360 days after TCRalphabeta/CD19-depleted stem cell transplant. These receptors all come from a boy less than two years old who had a stem cell transplant for Wiskott-Aldrich syndrome, so the T cells may come from the graft donor.

This clonotype was observed a handful of times. This CDR3 reads CASSFPGDNNEQFF. CDR3 nucleotide sequence: TGTGCCAGCAGTTTTCCCGGAGACAACAATGAGCAGTTCTTC. The genes are TRBV12-3 or TRBV12-4 and TRBJ2-1; D gene uncertain. Trimming took off 3 bases at V and 5 bases at J, with 11 bases between the two ends. The CDR3 length is 14 residues.

This clonotype appeared many times. The chain recombines TRBV30 with TRBJ2-7, with no clear D. CDR1 and CDR2 (germline): GTSNPN, SVGIG (reference sequence). Trimming left V 2 bases short and J 3 bases short, with 8 bases between. The CDR3 is 12 amino acids. The CDR3 sequence: CAWSYSNYEQYF. CDR3 sequence (DNA): TGTGCCTGGAGTTACTCGAACTACGAGCAGTACTTC.

In this sample, this clonotype turned up many times. This chain links TRBV7-9 with TRBJ1-4; D is undetermined. The germline V gene has CDR1 SEHNR and CDR2 FQNEAQ (reference sequence). CDR3 length: 13 amino acids. Trimming removed 3 bases at V and 7 bases at J, with 9 bases between. CDR3 DNA sequence: TGTGCCAGCAGCTTGGGCGGCGGTGAAAAACTGTTTTTT. Its protein product is CASSLGGGEKLFF.

This clonotype was counted at least ten times. The chain uses TRBV5-1 and TRBJ2-1, with D maybe TRBD2 (6 bases). Germline V gene data show CDR1 as SGHRS and CDR2 as YFSETQ. The CDR3 runs 14 residues. The V and J ends lost 0 bases and 6 bases respectively, with 10 bases between them. The CDR3 DNA reads as TGCGCCAGCAGCTTGGTGGGACTGAGCAATGAGCAGTTCTTC. It translates to CASSLVGLSNEQFF.

The gene calls are TRBV5-6 and TRBJ1-3; D remains ambiguous. Germline V gives CDR1 SGHDT, CDR2 YYEEEE. The CDR3 runs to 17 residues. Trimming left V 1 base short and J 9 bases short, with 23 bases between. CDR3 DNA sequence: TGTGCCAGCAGCTTGTTAGCTTTTGCGTCGAATGGGAGCACCATATATTTT. Residues: CASSLLAFASNGSTIYF.

Only a few counts were recorded for this clonotype. This chain links TRBV12-3 or TRBV12-4 with TRBJ2-7; no definite D call. The CDR3 spans 13 residues. V was clipped by 0 bases and J by 2 bases, with 5 bases between them. DNA for the CDR3: TGTGCCAGCAGTTTAGCGCGACCCTACGAGCAGTACTTC. Translated: CASSLARPYEQYF.

J is TRBJ2-1 and V is TRBV29-1, with a weak D call TRBD1 (5 bases). The CDR3 is 11 amino acids. Germline V CDR1 and CDR2: SQVTM, ANQGSEA. V lost 7 bases to trimming and J lost 5 bases, with 9 bases between them. CDR3 sequence: CSGGHHNEQFF. The CDR3 region has the DNA TGCAGCGGTGGACACCACAATGAGCAGTTCTTC.

This chain joins TRBV3-1 and TRBJ2-4; D not certain. The germline V gene has CDR1 LGHDT and CDR2 YNNKEL (reference sequence). The CDR3 extends over 16 amino acids. Trimming removed 1 base from V and 6 bases from J, with 16 bases in between. In nucleotides, the CDR3 is TGTGCCAGCAGCCAAGGTGCTTCGGTAGGAAGAAACATTCAGTACTTC. Amino acid sequence: CASSQGASVGRNIQYF.

This clonotype was counted ten times or more. The genes are TRBV2 and TRBJ2-2; TRBD1 matches 8 bases. The CDR3 loop spans 14 amino acids. After removal of 6 bases from V and 5 bases from J, the junction contained 5 bases not matched to a gene. Germline V lookup: CDR1 SNHLY, CDR2 FYNNEI. DNA for the CDR3: TGTGCCAGCAGGAGGACAGGGTCGACCGGGGAGCTGTTTTTT. It encodes CASRRTGSTGELFF.

This clonotype was observed a few times. The rearrangement uses TRBV12-3 or TRBV12-4 and TRBJ2-2; no definite D call. The CDR3 spans 13 residues. Trimming removed 10 bases from V and 2 bases from J, with 11 bases in between. The CDR3 DNA reads as TGTGCCATCAATAGGGTTAACACCGGGGAGCTGTTTTTT. Its protein product is CAINRVNTGELFF.

This clonotype was seen only a few times. The genes are TRBV5-1 and TRBJ1-1, with D uncertain. The CDR3 sequence is 13 residues long. V shed 5 bases and J shed 5 bases, with 13 bases lying between them. Germline CDR1 SGHRS, CDR2 YFSETQ. The CDR3 bases are TGCGCCAGCAGAATCCGGGTAGGAACTGAAGCTTTCTTT. Amino acids: CASRIRVGTEAFF.

The V and J genes are TRBV7-2 and TRBJ2-2; D unresolved. Germline V lookup: CDR1 SGHTA, CDR2 FQGNSA. V gave up 5 bases and J gave up 3 bases, with 7 bases separating them. The CDR3 sequence is 13 residues long. The CDR3: CASSAVDTGELFF. For the CDR3, the DNA is TGTGCCAGCAGCGCCGTTGACACCGGGGAGCTGTTTTTT.

This clonotype appeared a few times. The rearrangement links TRBV5-1 to TRBJ2-7; no clear D gene. The CDR3 is 14 residues long. Germline assignment: CDR1 SGHRS and CDR2 YFSETQ. V was trimmed by 6 bases and J by 1 base, leaving 14 bases between them. In DNA, the CDR3 is TGCGCCAGCACCGGTTCGGAGCTTTCCTACGAGCAGTACTTC. Translation gives CASTGSELSYEQYF.

J is TRBJ2-5 and V is TRBV20-1; 7 bases align to TRBD1. The CDR3 spans 16 residues. V shed 2 bases, J shed 1 base, and the junction held 10 bases outside the gene matches. Germline assignment: CDR1 DFQATT and CDR2 SNEGSKA (reference sequence). The chain's CDR3 is CSARPFGQALQETQYF. For the CDR3, the DNA is TGCAGTGCTAGACCATTCGGACAGGCCCTCCAAGAGACCCAGTACTTC.

The chain links TRBV24-1 to TRBJ2-2; 12 bases map to TRBD2. Germline CDR1 and CDR2: KGHDR and SFDVKD. The CDR3 covers 17 residues. Trimming took 4 bases from V and 5 from J; bases not matched to a gene: 7. In DNA form, the CDR3 reads TGTGCCACCAGTGACATCACCGGGACTAGCGGGACCGGGGAGCTGTTTTTT. It encodes CATSDITGTSGTGELFF.

Only a few counts were recorded for this clonotype. V and J are TRBV10-3 and TRBJ2-1; 15 bases match TRBD2. The CDR3 has 18 residues. J lost 1 base, V lost 6 bases, and 7 bases had no gene match. Germline-derived CDR1 and CDR2 are ENHRY and SYGVKD. The CDR3 region has the DNA TGTGCCATCAGCGAACGGGGACTAGCGGGAGGTTCCTACAATGAGCAGTTCTTC. Translation gives CAISERGLAGGSYNEQFF.

The CDR3 DNA reads TGTGCCAGCAGCTCCCCGGGACTAGCGGGAGTCGGGTCCTACAATGAGCAGTTCTTC. It encodes CASSSPGLAGVGSYNEQFF. This rearrangement joins TRBV11-2 to TRBJ2-1; 14 bases align to TRBD2. The CDR3 consists of 19 residues. The germline CDR1 and CDR2 sequences are SGHAT and FQNNGV. V lost 4 bases, J lost 1 base, and 9 bases stayed unmatched.

The chain employs TRBV7-9 and TRBJ2-2; possible D gene TRBD1, 6 bases. This CDR3 region has 16 residues. The V and J ends lost 5 bases and 1 base respectively, with 14 bases between them. Germline V CDR1 and CDR2: SEHNR, FQNEAQ (reference sequence). The CDR3 sequence is CASSISRTVNTGELFF. CDR3 in DNA: TGTGCCAGCAGCATTAGCCGGACAGTGAACACCGGGGAGCTGTTTTTT.

This chain uses TRBV6-1 with TRBJ2-7, with 10 nucleotides matching TRBD1. CDR3 length: 14 residues. V trimming: 5 bases; J trimming: 5 bases; junction bases outside the gene matches: 6. CDR1 is MNHNS and CDR2 is SASEGT in the germline V gene. The CDR3 is CASSKPGQGNEQYF. The CDR3 coding sequence is TGTGCCAGCAGTAAGCCGGGACAGGGGAACGAGCAGTACTTC.

The chain is built from TRBV5-1 and TRBJ2-7; D is perhaps TRBD1 (6 bases). Germline assignment: CDR1 SGHRS and CDR2 YFSETQ. The germline V and J ends were trimmed by 0 bases and 6 bases, with 13 bases remaining between them. The CDR3 is 14 amino acids. The CDR3 DNA reads as TGCGCCAGCAGCTTGGCCGCACAGGGTCTCGAGCAGTACTTC. Its translation: CASSLAAQGLEQYF.

The gene calls are TRBV4-3 and TRBJ2-5; no firm D call. V lost 0 bases, J lost 5 bases, and 10 bases lay in between. Germline CDR1 LGHNA, CDR2 YSLEER. The CDR3 is 14 residues long. The chain's CDR3 is CASSQDYKTETQYF. Here the CDR3 DNA reads TGCGCCAGCAGCCAAGACTACAAGACGGAGACCCAGTACTTC.

The chain combines TRBV4-3 with TRBJ2-5, with no clear D. Trimming took 1 base from V and 0 from J, leaving 18 bases between them. The length of the CDR3 is 18 residues. The germline V gene has CDR1 LGHNA and CDR2 YSLEER. The CDR3 DNA follows: TGCGCCAGCAGCCAAGTTGTTTCCGCTAGAACGTACCAAGAGACCCAGTACTTC. Its protein is CASSQVVSARTYQETQYF.

CDR3 sequence: CASSPRPQATDTQYF. DNA of the CDR3: TGTGCCAGCTCACCCCGGCCACAGGCAACAGATACGCAGTATTTT. V and J are TRBV18 and TRBJ2-3; D is perhaps TRBD1 (5 bases). Germline V gene lookup returns CDR1 KGHSH and CDR2 LQKENI. The CDR3 loop spans 15 amino acids. V lost 3 bases and J lost 3, with 13 bases in between.

This clonotype was counted at least ten times. A read error is possible here, since a much larger clone lies one base away. The chain recombines TRBV12-3 or TRBV12-4 with TRBJ2-1; unclear D gene. The CDR3 contains 11 residues. Trimming shortened V by 6 bases and J by 4 bases, and 4 bases separated the two germline ends. Here the CDR3 DNA reads TGTGCCAGCAGGGCGTACAATGAGCAGTTCTTC. This sequence encodes CASRAYNEQFF.

The chain is built from TRBV15 and TRBJ2-5; 7 nucleotides agree with TRBD2. V was clipped by 5 bases and J by 7 bases; unmatched bases: 13. The CDR3 is 15 residues long. Germline V gene lookup returns CDR1 LNHNV and CDR2 YYDKDF (reference sequence). As DNA, the CDR3 is TGTGCCACCAGCCCCCGCCCGGGGAGGGTGGGGACCCAGTACTTC. Translation gives CATSPRPGRVGTQYF. The full variable domain, in which reference TRBV15 and TRBJ2-5 provide the parts outside the CDR3, is DAMVIQNPRYQVTQFGKPVTLSCSQTLNHNVMYWYQQKSSQAPKLLFHYYDKDFNNEADTPDNFQSRRPNTSFCFLDIRSPGLGDTAMYLCATSPRPGRVGTQYFGPGTRLLVL.

This clonotype was recorded a few times. The chain employs TRBV20-1 and TRBJ2-1; D gene uncertain. The CDR3 is 16 amino acids. Trimming removed 0 bases from V and 3 bases from J, with 15 bases in between. Germline CDR1 is DFQATT and CDR2 is SNEGSKA (reference sequence). Written as DNA, the CDR3 is TGCAGTGCTAGAGATGTCCAGGCCTTGCGCTACAATGAGCAGTTCTTC. The encoded protein is CSARDVQALRYNEQFF.

The DNA of the CDR3 is TGTGCCAGCAAGGGGGGACACTACTACGAGCAGTACTTC. It yields the protein CASKGGHYYEQYF. V is TRBV2 and J is TRBJ2-7; D possibly uses TRBD1 or TRBD2 (6 bases each). This CDR3 spans 13 amino acids. CDR1 is SNHLY, CDR2 FYNNEI, per germline. Trimming cost V 7 bases and J 3 bases, with 13 bases left between them.